This TCR beta chain was recorded in a study of radiotherapy plus CTLA-4 blockade in lung cancer (dated by TCRdb to the late 2010s). Regarding the complete study: Among the enrolled patients, about 20% had an objective response, and 25% to 40% reached disease control.

The library was built by means of the immunoSEQ multiplex PCR assay. This is the immuneACCESS table as TCRdb keeps it, with only in-frame sequences that have V and J called. A part of the clones is gone; compared with another copy, unresolved V genes explain less than half, and the rest is unexplained. The sample profile shows approximately 45,000 clones; 63% of them were found once. The top ten constitute about 18% of the sample. The germline V gene encodes CDR1 SGDLS and CDR2 YYNGEE. The germline ends are 7 bases apart after V is trimmed by 0 bases and J by 3 bases. Counted from cysteine to phenylalanine, this CDR3 has 14 amino acids. Only the CDR3 DNA is retained, 42 bases long and in frame from the first base. The study evaluated CTLA-4 blockade (ipilimumab) given together with focal radiation therapy in patients who had chemo-refractory metastatic non-small-cell lung cancer. What the work shows at the level of the full study, not this receptor alone: Early dynamic changes in blood T cell clones, together with increased serum interferon-beta after radiation, were reported as the strongest predictors of response. After treatment with radiotherapy and ipilimumab, TCR clones that originated in tumors expanded in peripheral blood.

As regards this clone: Its antigen is not yet known. No much larger clonotype is one base removed from it; base qualities were not supplied.

The sample here was peripheral blood, taken from a patient treated with radiotherapy plus ipilimumab. The receptor's source is a human donor with non-small cell lung cancer who had a partial response to radiotherapy plus ipilimumab. The chain employs TRBV9 and TRBJ2-1, with a weak D call of TRBD1 (5 bases match). The DNA is TGTGCCAGCAGCGTAGACAGGAACTACAATGAGCAGTTCTTC. It codes for CASSVDRNYNEQFF.